These 22 T cell receptor beta chains came from one sample sequenced in a study of HIV-infected children after antiretroviral therapy interruption. The treatment was: PENTA 11 planned treatment interruption arm or continuous ART arm. Unique molecular identifiers were included in an RNA-based 3' RACE TCR library. From the 3' RACE reads, TCRdb called clonotypes with MiXCR, one entry per CDR3 protein. The table shows 30,000 to 40,000 distinct CDR3 sequences, with about 6% occurring only once. The sample was CD45RA+ CD4+ T cells from PBMCs, pooled from several time points, taken from a donor given antiretroviral therapy, either interrupted or continuous. Noted subset: naive CD4+ CD45RA+ CD45RO- T cells. The source is a pool of human donors with HIV.

This clonotype was detected ten times or more. DNA of the CDR3: TGTGCCAGCAGCCAAGAAAAAGGGCTGTACACCGGGGAGCTGTTTTTT. Its translation is CASSQEKGLYTGELFF. The rearrangement uses TRBV3-1 and TRBJ2-2; D remains ambiguous. The germline V gene has CDR1 LGHDT and CDR2 YNNKEL (reference sequence). Trimming cost V 0 bases and J 3 bases, with 11 bases left between them. The CDR3 length is 16 residues.

This chain uses TRBV11-2 with TRBJ2-3; a possible D gene is TRBD2 (5 bases). The ends were cut back, 6 bases at V and 1 base at J, with 14 bases in the middle. Germline V gene sequence: CDR1 SGHAT, CDR2 FQNNGV. The CDR3 runs 15 residues. The DNA of the CDR3 is TGTGCCAGCAGGCTCCCGGGGAGTCGCACAGATACGCAGTATTTT. This translates into CASRLPGSRTDTQYF.

This clonotype was detected many times. The chain has TRBV12-3 or TRBV12-4 and TRBJ2-1; 7 bases agree with TRBD2. CDR3 length: 14 amino acids. The V segment lost 5 bases and the J segment 9 bases; nucleotides outside the gene matches: 10. The CDR3 nucleotides read TGTGCCAGCAGTCGACTGGGGGACTATGCTGAGCAGTTCTTC. It encodes CASSRLGDYAEQFF.

This clonotype occurred once. The V call is TRBV2, the J call TRBJ2-7; 10 bases fit TRBD2. Germline loops: CDR1 SNHLY, CDR2 FYNNEI. V was pared by 2 bases and J by 2 bases, with 6 bases of the junction left unmatched. This CDR3 contains 16 residues. In nucleotides, the CDR3 is TGTGCCAGCAGTGAAAAGAGTCTAGCGGGGGCCTACGAGCAGTACTTC. Translation gives CASSEKSLAGAYEQYF.

This clonotype was counted at least ten times. The V call is TRBV18, the J call TRBJ2-7; D call uncertain. Trimming cost V 3 bases and J 7 bases, with 22 bases left between them. This CDR3 is 16 amino acids long. Germline V gene sequence: CDR1 KGHSH, CDR2 LQKENI. The CDR3 here is CASSPNHRTDVGEQYF. CDR3 DNA sequence: TGTGCCAGCTCACCCAACCACCGGACCGACGTGGGGGAGCAGTACTTC.

This clonotype was picked up many times. The chain couples TRBV6-2 or TRBV6-3 to TRBJ1-1; a weak D match, TRBD1 (5 bases). The CDR3 runs 17 residues. In germline, CDR1 is MNHEY, CDR2 SVGEGT. V gave up 2 bases and J gave up 3 bases, with 19 bases separating them. In DNA, the CDR3 is TGTGCCAGCAGTTACAGAGGATGGAGGGGTCAAGACACTGAAGCTTTCTTT. It translates to CASSYRGWRGQDTEAFF.

In this sample, this clonotype turned up many times. The chain employs TRBV29-1 and TRBJ2-7; D might be TRBD2 (6 bases). CDR1 and CDR2 (germline): SQVTM, ANQGSEA. The V end lost 4 bases, the J end lost 6 bases, and 16 bases lay between the germline ends. This CDR3 contains 13 residues. The CDR3 reads CSVVGAGHIEQYF. The CDR3 coding sequence is TGCAGCGTTGTTGGAGCGGGCCACATCGAGCAGTACTTC.

The genes are TRBV28 and TRBJ1-5; tentatively, D is TRBD1 (6 bases). CDR1 and CDR2 from the germline V gene are MDHEN and SYDVKM. Trimming took off 4 bases at V and 7 bases at J, with 17 bases between the two ends. This CDR3 has 15 residues. The CDR3 nucleotides read TGTGCCAGCAGTTATATCCGGGGGGCTAGCCAGCCCCAGCATTTT. Translated: CASSYIRGASQPQHF.

The sample holds many counts of this clonotype. CDR3 residues: CASIRTGDSPLHF. As DNA, the CDR3 is TGTGCCAGCATTAGGACAGGAGATTCACCCCTCCACTTT. The genes are TRBV6-1 and TRBJ1-6, with TRBD1 matching over 7 bases. The CDR3 is 13 amino acids. Losses at the gene ends were 7 bases for V and 8 bases for J; bases not matched to a gene: 5. CDR1 MNHNS and CDR2 SASEGT come from the germline V gene.

There are many counts of this clonotype. V gene TRBV5-4 combines with J gene TRBJ2-1; possibly TRBD2 for D (5 bases). V was clipped by 4 bases and J by 0 bases, with 17 bases between them. The CDR3 totals 17 residues. Germline values: CDR1 SGHNT, CDR2 YYREEE (reference sequence). CDR3 bases: TGTGCCAGCAGCCGTAAACTCACTAGGAGCTCCTACAATGAGCAGTTCTTC. It specifies CASSRKLTRSSYNEQFF.

This clonotype came up many times. V and J are TRBV12-3 or TRBV12-4 and TRBJ2-3; D not resolved. This CDR3 has 12 residues. V lost 6 bases, J lost 0 bases, and 4 bases lay in between. The CDR3 spells CASRVSTDTQYF. The CDR3 DNA sequence: TGTGCCAGCAGGGTTAGCACAGATACGCAGTATTTT.

In this sample, this clonotype turned up many times. The rearrangement links TRBV12-3 or TRBV12-4 to TRBJ1-1; possibly TRBD1 for D (6 bases). Trimming left V 5 bases short and J 0 bases short, with 16 bases between. There are 16 residues in the CDR3. This CDR3 is CASSQGRTALNTEAFF. The DNA of the CDR3 is TGTGCCAGCAGTCAGGGGAGGACAGCCTTGAACACTGAAGCTTTCTTT.

This clonotype was found a few times. This rearrangement joins TRBV7-2 to TRBJ1-3, with D unclear. The CDR3 length is 13 residues. V dropped 3 bases and J dropped 6 bases, with 9 bases sitting between them. Germline-derived CDR1 and CDR2 are SGHTA and FQGNSA. The CDR3, as DNA: TGTGCCAGCAGCTTTTCCAGGTCAAACACCATATATTTT. Translated: CASSFSRSNTIYF.

This clonotype was counted at least ten times. This chain uses TRBV19 with TRBJ1-5; tentatively, D is TRBD1 (5 bases). Trimming removed 6 bases at V and 0 bases at J, with 15 bases between. Germline CDR1 and CDR2: LNHDA and SQIVND (reference sequence). This CDR3 has 16 amino acids. The CDR3 DNA sequence: TGTGCCAGTAGAAACCCGGGGGAGGATAGCAATCAGCCCCAGCATTTT. This gives the protein CASRNPGEDSNQPQHF.

This clonotype was seen ten or more times. V gene TRBV23-1 combines with J gene TRBJ1-5; D is unresolved. TRBV23-1 qualifies as an ORF whose function is uncertain. Trimming shortened V by 0 bases and J by 11 bases, and 8 bases separated the two germline ends. This CDR3 spans 12 amino acids. CDR3 coding DNA: TGCGCCAGCAGTCAATCGGGTCAAGCCCAGCATTTT. Protein product: CASSQSGQAQHF.

This clonotype has just a few counts. J is TRBJ2-3 and V is TRBV7-2, with TRBD2 identical over 15 bases. J lost 9 bases, V lost 3 bases, and 1 base had no gene match. The CDR3 is 14 amino acids. Germline-derived CDR1 and CDR2 are SGHTA and FQGNSA. The CDR3: CASSFGLAGGTQYF. In nucleotides, the CDR3 is TGTGCCAGCAGCTTCGGACTAGCGGGAGGGACGCAGTATTTT.

This clonotype appeared a few times. The chain recombines TRBV11-2 with TRBJ1-4, with D perhaps matching TRBD1 (5 bases). Trimming shortened V by 5 bases and J by 3 bases, and 13 bases separated the two germline ends. The CDR3 is made up of 15 amino acids. Germline assignment: CDR1 SGHAT and CDR2 FQNNGV. CDR3 sequence (DNA): TGTGCCAGCAGCCCCACGGGAGGGGCTAATGAAAAACTGTTTTTT. This sequence encodes CASSPTGGANEKLFF.

This clonotype was seen ten or more times. The V call is TRBV29-1, the J call TRBJ2-7; TRBD1 matches 11 bases. V shed 6 bases, J shed 3 bases, and the junction held 13 bases outside the gene matches. This CDR3 spans 16 amino acids. Per germline, CDR1 SQVTM and CDR2 ANQGSEA. CDR3 bases: TGCAGCGTCGCCGGGACAGGGGGATCTGGGATCTACGAGCAGTACTTC. Its protein is CSVAGTGGSGIYEQYF.

V is TRBV5-1 and J is TRBJ2-1, with D hard to call. V was shortened by 4 bases and J by 4 bases, with 15 bases between the two germline ends. Germline assignment: CDR1 SGHRS and CDR2 YFSETQ. This CDR3 is built from 15 residues. CDR3 amino acids: CASSLQTEIYNEQFF. The CDR3 DNA reads TGCGCCAGCAGCCTGCAGACGGAAATATACAATGAGCAGTTCTTC.

The genes are TRBV12-3 or TRBV12-4 and TRBJ2-2, with 12 bases matching TRBD2. V lost 3 bases, J lost 0 bases, and 5 bases stayed unmatched. This CDR3 is 18 amino acids long. CDR3: CASSFPTSGGSNTGELFF. CDR3 coding DNA: TGTGCCAGCAGTTTCCCAACTAGCGGGGGGTCGAACACCGGGGAGCTGTTTTTT.

This clonotype was counted between two and nine times. For the CDR3, the DNA is TGTGCCAGCAGCTTAGGCGGGGGGGCCGCGGATACGCAGTATTTT. As protein: CASSLGGGAADTQYF. The rearrangement links TRBV7-2 to TRBJ2-3; 9 bases fit TRBD2. The CDR3 spans 15 residues. Germline V CDR1 and CDR2: SGHTA, FQGNSA. After removal of 1 base from V and 6 bases from J, the junction contained 5 bases not matched to a gene.

This clonotype was found many times. The chain employs TRBV19 and TRBJ2-2, with D maybe TRBD1 (6 bases). Germline V CDR1 and CDR2: LNHDA, SQIVND (reference sequence). CDR3 length equals 13 residues. V was pared by 4 bases and J by 7 bases, with 10 bases between. CDR3 loop: CASSKQGDGELFF. Written as DNA, the CDR3 is TGTGCCAGTAGTAAACAGGGAGACGGGGAGCTGTTTTTT.